This T cell receptor (beta chain) was recorded in a study of Graves' ophthalmopathy and Graves' hyperthyroidism. Scientists amplified the TCR beta CDR3 regions from RNA transcripts. Second-round multiplex PCR came after a first-round RT-PCR that employed HTBI primers. TCRdb passed the multiplex PCR reads through MiXCR, listing each CDR3 protein once. The table includes about half a million distinct CDR3 sequences, approximately 15% detected once. This clonotype was detected ten times or more. Germline lookup yields CDR1 LNHNV and CDR2 YYDKDF (reference sequence). The V gene lost 0 bases and the J gene lost 2 bases, with 14 bases spanning the gap. The CDR3 runs 16 residues. PBMCs were isolated from a roughly 9 ml sample of fresh peripheral blood.

Material: blood. The V and J genes are TRBV15 and TRBJ2-7; D assignment may be TRBD1 or TRBD2 (5 bases each). This receptor was taken from a woman in her 30s with Graves' ophthalmopathy. CDR3 region: CATSREPGRGTYEQYF. The DNA for the CDR3 is TGTGCCACCAGCAGAGAACCGGGACGTGGGACCTACGAGCAGTACTTC.